This TCR beta chain came from a study of blood T cell repertoires in COVID-19 (dated by TCRdb to the early 2020s). In the study overall: The collaborator samples originated in the United States, Italy and Spain and spanned the acute and convalescent phases of COVID-19. Nearly every sample came with metadata listing a de-identified subject ID, COVID-19 status, age in years and sex. HLA class I and class II types, where available, came from metadata supplied by the sample provider rather than from assay-based typing. Samples were obtained from the ongoing ImmuneRACE study (first 160 participants) and from roughly 1,300 subjects provided by 6 global collaborators. The repertoires were made available in a free public database intended to serve as a resource for research on the immune response to SARS-CoV-2. Subjects who had been exposed to COVID-19, were actively infected with it, or had recovered from it provided the deeply sampled blood TCRbeta repertoires that made up the dataset. The prospective study material was composed of cDNA or gDNA derived from T cells, B-cell-depleted T cells, or PBMCs.

The germline V gene sets CDR1 to SGHVS and CDR2 to FNYEAQ. V is reduced by 0 bases and J by 2 bases, leaving a spacing of 2 bases between them. Taken from cysteine to phenylalanine, the CDR3 has 14 residues. The kept DNA is CDR3 alone, 42 bases in frame from the first base. As regards this clone: Its antigen is currently not known. It has no much larger one-base neighbor in the sample; base qualities were not kept.

The full study reports these points: The quantity of clinical and demographic metadata differed by source and by participant and was supplied without curation.

TCRbeta CDR3 regions were amplified from genomic DNA using the immunoSEQ Assay, a bias-controlled multiplex PCR. From the authors' description of their analysis: Nucleated cell counts per sample were estimated from amplification of reference gene primers within the assay. Sequence reads were collapsed and filtered to measure the absolute abundance of every unique TCRbeta CDR3 rearrangement. Productive Simpson clonality was computed per sample as the square root of Simpson's diversity index over productive rearrangements. TCRdb mirrors the immuneACCESS table, restricted to in-frame sequences. Some clones are absent from its copies; in checked studies, under half trace to an unresolved V gene, and the reason for the others is unknown. Clone size and the V and J calls come from that table; the DNA yielded D and trimming. The sample table lists 140,000 to 150,000 clones, roughly 88% of them with a count of one. The top ten clones comprise 10% of the sample.

Whole blood was collected in K2EDTA tubes by collaborating institutions according to the institutions' own protocols. Collaborator samples were shipped for TCRbeta analysis as frozen whole blood, isolated PBMCs, or DNA extracted from either sample type. This TCR was recovered from a man in his 60s with active or convalescent COVID-19. Sequencing input: peripheral blood. The rearrangement combines TRBV7-6 with TRBJ1-6, with no confident D gene call. The CDR3 amino acid sequence is: CASSLATYNSPLHF. The DNA reads as follows: TGTGCCAGCAGCTTAGCTACCTATAATTCACCCCTCCACTTT.